This T cell receptor beta chain was sequenced during a study of STAT3 mutations in large granular lymphocyte leukemia. Study context: Approximately 40% of treated T-LGLL patients showed hematologic response to immunosuppression. Notes on the study in general: At least one immunodominant TCR beta clonotype appeared in every T-cell large granular lymphocyte leukemia patient. A small but highly pathogenic clone may have been missed. TCR clonotype switching after therapy occurred in about 30% of the 18 patients.

As to this clone: Its target is not known.

V lost 2 bases, J lost 8 bases, and 9 bases lay in between. This CDR3 comprises 12 residues. Germline loops: CDR1 MNHNS, CDR2 SASEGT. Average productive template count per sample was around 44,000. Profiled with immunoSEQ multiplex PCR; TCRdb holds only in-frame clones, not every one. The profile shows under 15,000 clones, 90% of them singletons. The sample taken for sequencing was peripheral blood mononuclear cells. The TCR sequence derives from a middle-aged man with T-cell large granular lymphocyte leukemia. Some clones in this sample may be carry-over from other donors' samples. The V call is TRBV6-1, the J call TRBJ1-2; D unresolved. The CDR3 is CASSEIIQGYTF. The CDR3 DNA is TGTGCCAGCAGTGAAATAATACAAGGCTACACCTTC.